This TCR beta chain was captured by sequencing in a study of post-analysis software for immune sequencing data. Incorporated into the TCR beta cDNA libraries were unique molecular identifiers, which served to reduce PCR and sequencing biases. Each batch of roughly 1 to 11 million T cells produced approximately 470,000 cDNA molecules. TCRdb processed the PCR reads anew with MiXCR; each CDR3 protein has one entry. The table shows about 200,000 distinct CDR3 sequences, with approximately 30% occurring only once. Per the germline V gene, CDR1 is DFQATT and CDR2 is SNEGSKA (reference sequence). J gave up 5 bases and V 6 bases, and 18 bases lay outside the gene matches. The CDR3 totals 18 residues. This clonotype came up many times. Its antigen is unidentified. Study-level results: Multiple sclerosis was associated with a significant reduction in normalized Chao1 diversity relative to controls. Comparison of patients with controls showed a handful of TRBV segments more frequent in patients, TRBV5-6, TRBV5-1 and TRBV20-1 among them. With F measure, samples from one preparation batch clustered together strongly.

The sample taken for sequencing was blood. The V and J genes are TRBV20-1 and TRBJ2-7, with 14 bases fitting TRBD2. The origin of this receptor is a girl aged 2 to 17 with multiple sclerosis. This CDR3 is CSANTGTSGRGVRNEQYF. DNA for the CDR3: TGCAGTGCCAACACCGGGACTAGCGGGAGAGGGGTTAGGAACGAGCAGTACTTC.